The sample holds a few counts of the clone carrying this T cell receptor beta chain. This record belongs to a study of molecular identifiers for immune sequencing clone quantification. Listed TCR primers and previously described methods were used for bulk TCR libraries. Via MiXCR, TCRdb re-called the PCR reads, giving one row per CDR3 protein. The data contain some 100,000 distinct CDR3 sequences, about 20% of them singletons. J gave up 4 bases and V 4 bases, and 7 bases lay outside the gene matches. This CDR3 spans 15 amino acids. CDR1 is SGHAT, CDR2 FQNNGV, per germline. Libraries for naive CD8 T cells, which were made from approximately 22,000 to 940,000 sorted cells, drew on 10%, 30% or 50% of the RNA.

This TCR derives from a human donor in good health. Some libraries in this study had Jurkat cell RNA spiked in. V usage is TRBV11-2 and J usage is TRBJ1-2; 9 bases fit TRBD1. Sequenced: naive CD8+ T cells from blood, with Jurkat cell RNA spiked in. Subset indicated: FACS-sorted CD8+CD4-CCR7+CD45RA+ naive T cells. The CDR3 is CASSSVTGGVYGYTF. The CDR3 nucleotides read TGTGCCAGCAGCTCCGTAACAGGGGGCGTCTATGGCTACACCTTC.